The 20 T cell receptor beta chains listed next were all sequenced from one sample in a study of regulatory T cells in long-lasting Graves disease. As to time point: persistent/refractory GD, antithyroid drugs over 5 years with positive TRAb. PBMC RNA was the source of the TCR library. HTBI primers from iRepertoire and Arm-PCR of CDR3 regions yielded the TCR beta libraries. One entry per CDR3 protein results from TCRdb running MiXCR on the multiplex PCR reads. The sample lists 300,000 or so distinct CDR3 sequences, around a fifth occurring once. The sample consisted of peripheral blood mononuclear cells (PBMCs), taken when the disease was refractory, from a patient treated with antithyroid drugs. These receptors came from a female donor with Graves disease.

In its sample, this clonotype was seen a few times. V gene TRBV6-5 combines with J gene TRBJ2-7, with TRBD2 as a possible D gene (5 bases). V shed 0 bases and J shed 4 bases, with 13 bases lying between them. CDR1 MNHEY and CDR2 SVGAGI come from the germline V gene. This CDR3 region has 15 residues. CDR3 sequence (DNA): TGTGCCAGCAGTTACTCGATCCGCGGGCCATACGAGCAGTACTTC. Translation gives CASSYSIRGPYEQYF.

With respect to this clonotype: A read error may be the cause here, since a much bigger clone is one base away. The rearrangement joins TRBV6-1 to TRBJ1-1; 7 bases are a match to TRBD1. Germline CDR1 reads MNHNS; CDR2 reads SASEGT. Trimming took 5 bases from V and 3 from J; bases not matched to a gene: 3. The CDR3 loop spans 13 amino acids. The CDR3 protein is CASSHDRDTEAFF. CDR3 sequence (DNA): TGTGCCAGCAGTCACGACAGGGACACTGAAGCTTTCTTT.

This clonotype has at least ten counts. This CDR3 reads CAIRPSFRSNQPQHF. CDR3 nucleotides: TGTGCCATCCGGCCCAGTTTTCGGAGCAATCAGCCCCAGCATTTT. This rearrangement joins TRBV19 to TRBJ1-5; D uncertain. CDR3 length: 15 amino acids. Per germline, CDR1 LNHDA and CDR2 SQIVND (reference sequence). With 10 bases removed from V and 1 base from J, the gap between germline ends came to 17 bases.

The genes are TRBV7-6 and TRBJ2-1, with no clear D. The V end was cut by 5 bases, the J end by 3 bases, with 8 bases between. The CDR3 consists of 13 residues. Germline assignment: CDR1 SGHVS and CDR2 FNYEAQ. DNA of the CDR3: TGTGCCAGCAGCCGACATGACTACAATGAGCAGTTCTTC. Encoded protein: CASSRHDYNEQFF.

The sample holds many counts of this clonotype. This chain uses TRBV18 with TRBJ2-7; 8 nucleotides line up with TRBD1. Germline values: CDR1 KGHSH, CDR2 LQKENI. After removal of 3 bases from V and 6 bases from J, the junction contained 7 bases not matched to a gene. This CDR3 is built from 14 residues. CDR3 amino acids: CASSPSGTGVEQYF. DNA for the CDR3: TGTGCCAGCTCACCTTCCGGGACAGGTGTCGAGCAGTACTTC.

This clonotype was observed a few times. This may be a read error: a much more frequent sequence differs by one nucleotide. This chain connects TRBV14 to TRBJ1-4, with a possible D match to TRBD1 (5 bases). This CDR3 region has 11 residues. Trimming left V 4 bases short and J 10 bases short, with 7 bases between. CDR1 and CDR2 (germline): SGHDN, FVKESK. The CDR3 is CASSPGGKLFF. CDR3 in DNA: TGTGCCAGCAGCCCGGGGGGAAAACTGTTTTTT.

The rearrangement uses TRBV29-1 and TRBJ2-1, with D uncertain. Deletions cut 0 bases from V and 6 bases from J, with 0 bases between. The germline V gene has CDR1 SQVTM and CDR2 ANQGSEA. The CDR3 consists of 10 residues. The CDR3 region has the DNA TGCAGCGTTGAAGACAATGAGCAGTTCTTC. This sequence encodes CSVEDNEQFF.

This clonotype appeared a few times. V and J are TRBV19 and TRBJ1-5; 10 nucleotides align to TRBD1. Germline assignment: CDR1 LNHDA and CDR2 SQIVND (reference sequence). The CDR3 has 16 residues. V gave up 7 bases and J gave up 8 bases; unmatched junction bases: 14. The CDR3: CASTTTGDRGFKPQHF. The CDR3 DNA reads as TGTGCCAGTACCACAACGGGGGACAGGGGCTTTAAGCCCCAGCATTTT.

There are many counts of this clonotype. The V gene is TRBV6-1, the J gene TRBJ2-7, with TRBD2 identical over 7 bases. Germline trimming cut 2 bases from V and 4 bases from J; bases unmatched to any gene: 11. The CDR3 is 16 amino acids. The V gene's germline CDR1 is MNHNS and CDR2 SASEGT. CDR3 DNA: TGTGCCAGCAGTGAAATGGATCCGGGACTACTATACGAGCAGTACTTC. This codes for CASSEMDPGLLYEQYF.

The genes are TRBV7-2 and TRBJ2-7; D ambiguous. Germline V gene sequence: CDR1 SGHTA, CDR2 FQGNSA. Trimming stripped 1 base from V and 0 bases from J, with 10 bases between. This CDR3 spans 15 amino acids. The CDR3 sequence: CASSLVGQYSYEQYF. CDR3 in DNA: TGTGCCAGCAGCTTAGTCGGTCAGTACTCCTACGAGCAGTACTTC.

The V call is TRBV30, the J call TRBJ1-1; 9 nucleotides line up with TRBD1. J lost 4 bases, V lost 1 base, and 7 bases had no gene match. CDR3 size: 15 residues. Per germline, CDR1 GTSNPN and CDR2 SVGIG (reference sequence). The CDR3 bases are TGTGCCTGGAGTGGCGGACAGGGGATGAGCACTGAAGCTTTCTTT. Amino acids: CAWSGGQGMSTEAFF. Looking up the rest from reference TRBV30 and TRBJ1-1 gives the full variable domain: SQTIHQWPATLVQPVGSPLSLECTVEGTSNPNLYWYRQAAGRGLQLLFYSVGIGQISSEVPQNLSASRPQDRQFILSSKKLLLSDSGFYLCAWSGGQGMSTEAFFGQGTRLTVV.

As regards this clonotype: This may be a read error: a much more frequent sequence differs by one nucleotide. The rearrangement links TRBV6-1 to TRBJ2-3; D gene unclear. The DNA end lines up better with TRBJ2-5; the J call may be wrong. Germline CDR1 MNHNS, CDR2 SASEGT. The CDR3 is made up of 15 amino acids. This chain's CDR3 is CASTKLGQSIKTQYF. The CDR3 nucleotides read TGTGCCAGCACCAAGTTAGGGCAGTCAATTAAGACCCAGTACTTC.

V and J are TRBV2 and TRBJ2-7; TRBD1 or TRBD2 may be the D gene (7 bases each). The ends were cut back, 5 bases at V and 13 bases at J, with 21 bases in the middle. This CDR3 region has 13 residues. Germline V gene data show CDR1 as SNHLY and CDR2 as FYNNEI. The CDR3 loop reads CASSPGGGGTVYF. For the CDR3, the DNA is TGTGCCAGCAGTCCAGGGGGAGGGGGGACAGTATACTTC.

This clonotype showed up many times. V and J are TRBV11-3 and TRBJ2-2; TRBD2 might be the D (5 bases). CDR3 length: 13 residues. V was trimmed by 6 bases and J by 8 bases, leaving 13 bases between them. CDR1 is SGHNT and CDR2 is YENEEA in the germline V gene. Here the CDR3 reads CASRDSARGELFF. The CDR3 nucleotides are TGTGCCAGCAGGGACTCTGCCCGGGGGGAGCTGTTTTTT.

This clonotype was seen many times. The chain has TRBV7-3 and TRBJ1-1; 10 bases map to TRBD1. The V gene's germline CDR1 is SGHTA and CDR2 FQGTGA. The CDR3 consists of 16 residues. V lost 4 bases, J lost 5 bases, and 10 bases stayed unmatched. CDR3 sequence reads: CASSWRTGGSRTEAFF. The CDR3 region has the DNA TGTGCCAGCAGCTGGAGGACAGGGGGTAGTAGGACTGAAGCTTTCTTT. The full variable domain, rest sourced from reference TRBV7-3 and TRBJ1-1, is GAGVSQTPSNKVTEKGKYVELRCDPISGHTALYWYRQSLGQGPEFLIYFQGTGAADDSGLPNDRFFAVRPEGSVSTLKIQRTERGDSAVYLCASSWRTGGSRTEAFFGQGTRLTVV.

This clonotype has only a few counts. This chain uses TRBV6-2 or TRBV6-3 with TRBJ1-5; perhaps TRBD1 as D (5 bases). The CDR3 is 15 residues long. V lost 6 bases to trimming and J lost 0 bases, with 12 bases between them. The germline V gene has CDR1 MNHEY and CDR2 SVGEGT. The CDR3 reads CASSPTAYSNQPQHF. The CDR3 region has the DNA TGTGCCAGCAGCCCGACAGCTTATAGCAATCAGCCCCAGCATTTT.

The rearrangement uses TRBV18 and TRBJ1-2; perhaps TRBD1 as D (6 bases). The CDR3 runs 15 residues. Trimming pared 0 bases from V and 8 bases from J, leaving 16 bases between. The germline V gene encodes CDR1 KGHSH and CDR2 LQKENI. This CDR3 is CASSPPRGRGEGYTF. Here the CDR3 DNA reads TGTGCCAGCTCACCACCCAGGGGAAGGGGTGAGGGCTACACCTTC.

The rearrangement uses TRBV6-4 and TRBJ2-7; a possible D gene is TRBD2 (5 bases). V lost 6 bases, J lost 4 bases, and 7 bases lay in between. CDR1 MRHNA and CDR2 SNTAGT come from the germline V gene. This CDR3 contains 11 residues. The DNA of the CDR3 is TGTGCCAGCAGAGGACTTTACGAGCAGTACTTC. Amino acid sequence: CASRGLYEQYF.

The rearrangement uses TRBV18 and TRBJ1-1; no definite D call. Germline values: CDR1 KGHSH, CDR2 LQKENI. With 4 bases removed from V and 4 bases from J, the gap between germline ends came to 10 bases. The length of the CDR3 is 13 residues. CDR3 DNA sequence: TGTGCCAGCTCACATGGCCGGGCCACTGAAGCTTTCTTT. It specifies CASSHGRATEAFF. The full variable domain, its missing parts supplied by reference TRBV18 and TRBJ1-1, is NAGVMQNPRHLVRRRGQEARLRCSPMKGHSHVYWYRQLPEEGLKFMVYLQKENIIDESGMPKERFSAEFPKEGPSILRIQQVVRGDSAAYFCASSHGRATEAFFGQGTRLTVV.

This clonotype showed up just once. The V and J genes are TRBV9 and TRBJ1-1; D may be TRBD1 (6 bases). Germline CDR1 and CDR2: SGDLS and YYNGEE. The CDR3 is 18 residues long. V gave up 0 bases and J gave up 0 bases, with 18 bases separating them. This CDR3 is CASSVGLSRQDLNTEAFF. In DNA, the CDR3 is TGTGCCAGCAGCGTAGGGTTGTCAAGACAGGACCTGAACACTGAAGCTTTCTTT.